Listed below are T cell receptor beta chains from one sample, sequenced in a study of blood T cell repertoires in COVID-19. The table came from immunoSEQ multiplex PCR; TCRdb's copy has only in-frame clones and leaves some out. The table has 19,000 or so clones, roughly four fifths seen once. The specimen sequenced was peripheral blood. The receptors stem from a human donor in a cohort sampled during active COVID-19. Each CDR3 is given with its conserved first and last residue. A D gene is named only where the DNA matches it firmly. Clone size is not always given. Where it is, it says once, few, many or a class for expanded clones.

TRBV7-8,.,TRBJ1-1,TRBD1,TGTGCCAGCAGCTTAACAGGGGAGACTGAAGCTTTCTTT,CASSLTGETEAFF
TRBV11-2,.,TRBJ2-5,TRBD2,TGTGCCAGCAGCTTTCAAGCGGGGCAAGAGACCCAGTACTTC,CASSFQAGQETQYF
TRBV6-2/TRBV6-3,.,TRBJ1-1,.,TGTGCCAGCAGCCTACTGGGAGTAATGAACACTGAAGCTTTCTTT,CASSLLGVMNTEAFF
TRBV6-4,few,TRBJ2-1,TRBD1,TGTGCCAGCAGTGACTCTAGGGACAGTTCCAATGAGCAGTTCTTC,CASSDSRDSSNEQFF
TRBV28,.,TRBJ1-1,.,TGTGCCTCCTACAGGGAAATGAACACTGAAGCTTTCTTT,CASYREMNTEAFF
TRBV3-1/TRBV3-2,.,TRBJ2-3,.,TGTGCCAGCAGCCAAGTAACAGATACGCAGTATTTT,CASSQVTDTQYF
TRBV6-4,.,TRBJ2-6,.,TGTGCCAGCAGTGAGTCAGGGTCTGGGGCCAACGTCCTGACTTTC,CASSESGSGANVLTF
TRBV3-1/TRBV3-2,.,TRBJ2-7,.,TGTGCCAGCAGCTACGGGAGCTACGAGCAGTACTTC,CASSYGSYEQYF
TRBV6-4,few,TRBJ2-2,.,TGTGCCAGCAGTGACGGGGCGACCGGGGAGCTGTTTTTT,CASSDGATGELFF
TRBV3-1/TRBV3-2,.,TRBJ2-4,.,TGTGCCAGCAGCCAAGACGCACGAAGTCACGGAAACATTCAGTACTTC,CASSQDARSHGNIQYF
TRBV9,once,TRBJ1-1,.,TGTGCCAGCAACCAAAGAGGCGGGGGGGAAGCTTTCTTT,CASNQRGGGEAFF
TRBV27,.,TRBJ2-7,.,TGTGCCAGCAGTATCGTCCGGGACTCGCTCGCCTACGAGCAGTACTTC,CASSIVRDSLAYEQYF
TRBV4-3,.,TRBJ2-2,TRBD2,TGCGCCAGCAGCCAAGATCCGACTAGCGGGAGGTTTAACACCGGGGAGCTGTTTTTT,CASSQDPTSGRFNTGELFF
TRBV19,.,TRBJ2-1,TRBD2,TGTGCCAGTAGTAGGACTAGTACCCCCAATGAGCAGTTCTTC,CASSRTSTPNEQFF
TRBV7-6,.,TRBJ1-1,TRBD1,TGTGCCAGCAGCTTAGCCTACAGGGGTTCGAACACTGAAGCTTTCTTT,CASSLAYRGSNTEAFF
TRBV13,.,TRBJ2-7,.,TGTGCCAGCAGCGTTCGGCCCATTGAGGCCTACGAGCAGTACTTC,CASSVRPIEAYEQYF
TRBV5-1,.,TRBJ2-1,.,TGCGCCAGCAGCTCCCCTGACTACATTAATGAGCAGTTCTTC,CASSSPDYINEQFF
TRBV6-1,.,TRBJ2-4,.,TGTGCCAGCAGTGAAAGGGGTTCAAACATTCAGTACTTC,CASSERGSNIQYF
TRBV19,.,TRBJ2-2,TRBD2,TGTGCCAGTAGTCCAGGAGGGACTAGTTTCGTCCACGGGGAGCTGTTTTTT,CASSPGGTSFVHGELFF
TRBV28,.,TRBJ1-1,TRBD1,TGTGCCAGCAGACCCCAGGGGGCGAACACTGAAGCTTTCTTT,CASRPQGANTEAFF
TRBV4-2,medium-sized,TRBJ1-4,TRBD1,TGTGCCAGCAGCCAAGAACAGCAACAGGGGGCTGAAAAACTGTTTTTT,CASSQEQQQGAEKLFF
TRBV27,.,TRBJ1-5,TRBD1,TGTGCCAGCAGCCCAGGACAGGCGTATAGCAATCAGCCCCAGCATTTT,CASSPGQAYSNQPQHF
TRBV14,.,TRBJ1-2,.,TGTGCCAGCAGCCCGTCGGACAGTCCCTATGGCTACACCTTC,CASSPSDSPYGYTF
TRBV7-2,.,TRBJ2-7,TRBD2,TGTGCCAGCACGACAACTAGCGGCCCCTACGAGCAGTACTTC,CASTTTSGPYEQYF
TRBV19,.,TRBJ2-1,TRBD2,TGTGCCAGTAGTATCGCTAGCGGGAGGGCTCTGGAGCAGTTCTTC,CASSIASGRALEQFF
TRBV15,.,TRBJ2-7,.,TGTGCCACCAGCAGAGATTCTCGGGGGTCCTACGAGCAGTACTTC,CATSRDSRGSYEQYF
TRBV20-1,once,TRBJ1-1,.,TGCAGTGCTAGTCGACGGGGCGCGGGGATCACTGAAGCTTTCTTT,CSASRRGAGITEAFF
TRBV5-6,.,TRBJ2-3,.,TGTGCCAGCAGCTTCGGGTATGATACGCAGTATTTT,CASSFGYDTQYF
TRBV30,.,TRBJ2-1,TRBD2,TGTGCTGCACGGGGGGAGGACTACAATGAGCAGTTCTTC,CAARGEDYNEQFF
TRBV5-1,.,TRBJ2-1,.,TGCGCCAGCAGCTATAAGGGGAATGAGCAGTTCTTC,CASSYKGNEQFF
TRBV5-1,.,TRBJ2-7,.,TGCGCCAGCAGCTCGGCGGGACGCTCCTACGAGCAGTACTTC,CASSSAGRSYEQYF
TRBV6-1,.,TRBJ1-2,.,TGTGCCAGCAGTGAAGGGACGGGGTACGGCTACACCTTC,CASSEGTGYGYTF
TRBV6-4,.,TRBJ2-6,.,TGTGCCAGCAGTGACTCCAGCTCTGGGGCCAACGTCCTGACTTTC,CASSDSSSGANVLTF
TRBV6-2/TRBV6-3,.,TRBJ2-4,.,TGTGCCAGCAGTTACCCGGGACTAGCCAAAAACATTCAGTACTTC,CASSYPGLAKNIQYF
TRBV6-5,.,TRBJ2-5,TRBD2,TGTGCCAGTTCGACTAGCGGGGGAAGAGGGGAGACCCAGTACTTC,CASSTSGGRGETQYF
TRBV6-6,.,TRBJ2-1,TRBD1,TGTGCCAGCAGTCCTGGACAGGGGAGCTCCTACAATGAGCAGTTCTTC,CASSPGQGSSYNEQFF
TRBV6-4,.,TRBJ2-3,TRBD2,TGTGCCAGCAGTGACGGGAGGGCCACAGATACGCAGTATTTT,CASSDGRATDTQYF
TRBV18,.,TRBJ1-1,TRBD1,TGTGCCAGCTCAGAGGACAGGGTAACTGAAGCTTTCTTT,CASSEDRVTEAFF
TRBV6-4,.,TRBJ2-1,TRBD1,TGTGCCAGCAGTGAAACGACAGGGGGCAATGAGCAGTTCTTC,CASSETTGGNEQFF
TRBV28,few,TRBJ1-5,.,TGTGCCAGCAGGAAACCGGGGTCCCTCGGGAATCAGCCCCAGCATTTT,CASRKPGSLGNQPQHF
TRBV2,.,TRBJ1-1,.,TGTGCCAGCAGTGAAGAGGCAGACTATTTCACTGAAGCTTTCTTT,CASSEEADYFTEAFF
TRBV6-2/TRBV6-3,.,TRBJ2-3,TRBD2,TGTGCCAGCAGCCCTGGGACTAGCGGGAGTGATACGCAGTATTTT,CASSPGTSGSDTQYF
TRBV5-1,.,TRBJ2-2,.,TGCGCCAGCAGCCAGGGCACCGGGGAGCTGTTTTTT,CASSQGTGELFF
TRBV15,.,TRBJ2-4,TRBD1,TGTGCCACCAGCCCGGACCGGGACAGCTACCTTCTAGCCAAAAACATTCAGTACTTC,CATSPDRDSYLLAKNIQYF
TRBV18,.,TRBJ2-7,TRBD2,TGTGCCAGCTCTCCCCGCGGCAGCGGGAGTGTCCTGAGCTCCTACGAGCAGTACTTC,CASSPRGSGSVLSSYEQYF
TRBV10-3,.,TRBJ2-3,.,TGTGCCATCACCCCCCATCCGGGACTCCTCACAGATACGCAGTATTTT,CAITPHPGLLTDTQYF
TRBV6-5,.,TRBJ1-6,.,TGTGCCACCATGCGGGACCTTAATTCACCCCTCCACTTT,CATMRDLNSPLHF
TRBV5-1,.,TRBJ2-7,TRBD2,TGCGCCAGCAGCTTGCCTAGCGGTTCCTACGAGCAGTACTTC,CASSLPSGSYEQYF
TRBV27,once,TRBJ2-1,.,TGTGCCAGCAGTTTATCTTACAGGGTGTCGTACAATGAGCAGTTCTTC,CASSLSYRVSYNEQFF
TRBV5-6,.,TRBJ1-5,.,TGTGCCAGCAGCTTAAGACAAAGTAGCAATCAGCCCCAGCATTTT,CASSLRQSSNQPQHF
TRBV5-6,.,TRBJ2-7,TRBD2,TGTGCCAGCAGCTTGGGGCTAGCGGGAGGGCCCGAGCAGTACTTC,CASSLGLAGGPEQYF
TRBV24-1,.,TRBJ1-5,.,TGTGCCACCAGCCCCCGTGGGCGAACGAGCAATCAGCCCCAGCATTTT,CATSPRGRTSNQPQHF
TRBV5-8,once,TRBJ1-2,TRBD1,TGTGCCAGCAGCTCGCGACAGGGCCATGGCTACACCTTC,CASSSRQGHGYTF
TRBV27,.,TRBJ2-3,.,TGTGCCAGCAGTTTATTGGCGGAGTGGGGCACAGATACGCAGTATTTT,CASSLLAEWGTDTQYF
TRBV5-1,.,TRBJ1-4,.,TGCGCCAGCAGCCTAGGTCGGTTTGACGAAAAACTGTTTTTT,CASSLGRFDEKLFF
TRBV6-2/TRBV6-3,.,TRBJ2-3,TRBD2,TGTGCCAGCACCCCGACGACTAGCGGGGTAGATACGCAGTATTTT,CASTPTTSGVDTQYF
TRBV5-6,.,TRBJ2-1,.,TGTGCCAGCAGCTTGGTCGCGTCTTTTGATGAGCAGTTCTTC,CASSLVASFDEQFF